The present TCR beta chain was sequenced within a study of breast tumors, draining lymph nodes, adjacent tissues. Regarding the study as a whole: Tumors had less TCR diversity than lymph nodes, more than nontumor tissue. Compared with basal-like, luminal-like tumors shared significantly more repertoire with nontumor tissue. Most tumor T cells seemingly derive from lymph node, then expand in tumor.

The CDR3 length is 14 residues. Trimming cost V 8 bases and J 5 bases, with 15 bases left between them. The germline CDR1 and CDR2 sequences are MNHEY and SVGAGI. TCRdb processed the multiplex PCR reads anew with MiXCR; each CDR3 protein has one entry. The sample lists 200,000 to 300,000 distinct CDR3 sequences; 30% to 35% were seen once. With respect to this clonotype: Its matching antigen is unknown. The final CDR3 position lacks the conserved phenylalanine or tryptophan, pointing to a likely read error.

Axillary draining lymph nodes of breast cancer patients supplied the node samples. The chain couples TRBV6-5 to TRBJ1-4, with a tentative D call TRBD1 (5 bases). The clonotype was recovered from a female donor with breast cancer. Some clones in this sample may be carry-over from other donors' samples. The sample comprised axillary lymph node tissue. For the CDR3, the DNA is TGTGCCAGCTCCTTGGGGGGTACCAATGAAAAACTGTTTTGT. Amino acids: CASSLGGTNEKLFC.